The source of this T cell receptor beta chain is a study of cytomegalovirus exposure and HLA in healthy donors. Overall study findings and caveats: Relative to equally common others, HLA-associated TCR beta chains showed greater clonal expansion in a later analysis.

The CDR3 consists of 13 residues. Germline CDR1 and CDR2: SGHDT and YYEEEE. The V end was cut by 4 bases, the J end by 6 bases, with 14 bases between. As concerns this clone: The antigen remains undetermined.

The PCR made use of 60 Vbeta and 13 Jbeta primers. Profiling relied on immunoSEQ multiplex PCR, and the TCRdb table lists in-frame clones only, not all of them. This sample contains 150,000 to 200,000 clones. The clonotype was recovered from an older woman in good health and CMV-seronegative. The chain carries TRBV5-6 and TRBJ2-7, with unresolved D. The sequencing sample was made of PBMCs. CDR3 protein: CASSPVMETEQYF. The CDR3 DNA follows: TGTGCCAGCAGCCCGGTGATGGAGACCGAGCAGTACTTC.